Sequencing of this T cell receptor delta chain was carried out in a study of γδ T cells in repeated Plasmodium falciparum infection. As to this clone: Its antigen is not identified. The amino acid sequence in TCRdb belongs to a much larger clone and departs from this DNA's translation at residue 3, likely a sequencing read error; the sequence shown is translated from the DNA.

Study-wide points: Malian children's Vdelta2-negative repertoires appeared more expanded and less diverse than Australians'.

Vgamma9/Vdelta2+ and Vdelta2-negative gammadelta T cells were flow-sorted from PBMC for bulk sequencing. Each sorted gammadelta sample had TRG and TRD chains sequenced. TCRdb reanalyzed the multiplex PCR reads using CATT. Found here are approximately 93,000 delta-chain clones, 0.85% to 1% of them singletons; the top ten hold roughly 9.9%. The CDR3 is 22 residues long. CDR1 is TSWWSYY, CDR2 QGS, per germline. This TCR was recovered from a pool of human donors (malaria-infected and uninfected, not separated). Input material: gamma-delta T cells from blood. The rearrangement uses TRDV1 and TRDJ1; the D gene is possibly TRDD3 (6 bases). The CDR3 loop is CAPGEPPDSTGTRPILADKLIF. CDR3 DNA sequence: TGTGCTCCTGGGGAACCCCCGGATTCCACGGGGACTAGGCCGATTTTGGCCGATAAACTCATCTTT.